Given below is one TCR beta chain in context. This clonotype was counted a few times. The clone's antigen remains unknown. No quality values exist for individual bases; no much larger clone is one base distant. This sample's treatment or condition label indicates: live attenuated yellow fever vaccine strain. At every blood-draw timepoint, two biological replicates of bulk PBMCs were collected. PBMCs were isolated from peripheral blood using a standard Ficoll-Paque protocol. TriZol was used to extract RNA from bulk PBMCs, CD4 and CD8 fractions, and dextramer-positive and dextramer-negative fractions. This record belongs to a study of T cells after yellow fever vaccination (dated by TCRdb to the late 2010s). As for the study more broadly: The SMART-Seq v4 Ultra Low Input RNA kit was used to prepare libraries from fractions with low cell numbers. Two healthy male donors made up the cohort, one aged 18 to 29 years and the other aged 30 to 40 years. Blood was drawn at multiple timepoints before and after primary and secondary immunization, with bulk PBMC replicates and cell subsets isolated. To follow T-cell clones before and after both primary and booster YFV17D yellow fever vaccination, bulk TCR alpha and beta repertoires underwent longitudinal sequencing. What the work shows at the level of the full study, not this receptor alone: After the booster, most clones that had expanded after primary vaccination were detected again (approximately 97% of CD4 and around 88% of CD8), suggesting broad maintenance of memory. Because only a couple of donors were included in the study, the extent to which the findings can be generalized is limited. FACS-sorted repertoires could contain abundant contaminating clonotypes from the bulk population, so computational filtering was required. The secondary T-cell response was found to be weaker but faster than the primary response, with a peak reached on day 5 rather than on day 15. A small fraction of clonotypes showed up in both the CD4 and CD8 compartments, probably as a result of convergent recombination.

Taken from the germline V gene, the CDR1 and CDR2 loops are ENHRY and SYGVKD. Its CDR3 holds 16 amino acids, cysteine through phenylalanine. Only the CDR3 part of the read is kept: 48 bases, read in frame from the first base. V is clipped by 7 bases and J by 3 bases, and the sequence between their germline boundaries is 18 bases long. These reads were obtained on an Illumina NovaSeq 6000. Synthesis of TCR cDNA relied on 5'RACE template switching, a step that introduced a universal primer site along with unique molecular identifiers. Priming of cDNA synthesis was performed from both the TCR alpha and TCR beta constant segments. Library amplification used two PCR steps, and the second PCR step added sample barcodes and sequencing adapters. Sequencing of libraries was done on Illumina HiSeq 2500 (2x100 bp) or NovaSeq (2x150 bp). Under the source paper's analysis protocol: MIGEC handled demultiplexing of reads and collapsing into UMI consensus sequences, while MiXCR performed V(D)J alignment. Using edgeR on replicate PBMC samples, clonotypes were called vaccine-responding if FDR was below 0.01 and the log2 fold change was above 5 up to day 15. Bulk clonotypes were assigned CD4 or CD8 identity according to which sequenced CD4 or CD8 repertoire held them at higher abundance. The raw public data were reprocessed by TCRdb itself: fastp quality trimming at Q25, MiXCR clonotype calling, in-frame beta chains only. When rows share a CDR3 protein, they turn into one entry using the most common DNA and genes. TCRdb, not the original authors, processed these V and J calls. For this sample the table gives around 320,000 distinct CDR3 sequences, of which 3.5% to 4.5% were detected only once. The ten biggest clones cover just under 20% of the sample.

The chain links TRBV10-3 with TRBJ2-2; TRBD1 could be the D gene, as 5 bases match. This TCR came from a man in his late teens or twenties who received the YFV17D yellow fever vaccine. This specimen was PBMCs, taken 15 days after the yellow fever booster vaccination. In nucleotide form, the sequence is TGTGCCATCAATCAGGGCAGGGCGGTGGACACCGGGGAGCTGTTTTTT. Protein translation: CAINQGRAVDTGELFF.